Presented here are 11 T cell receptor beta chains from one specimen sequenced in a study of OX40 agonist ivuxolimab in advanced cancers. Clones were read by immunoSEQ multiplex PCR, and TCRdb kept only the in-frame ones, dropping some. The table shows about 83,000 clones, with approximately 84% occurring only once. Sequences were derived from CD4+ or CD8+ T cells sorted from blood, sampled in a trial of the OX40 agonist ivuxolimab. Source of these receptors: an adult with an advanced solid tumor such as melanoma, head and neck, liver or kidney cancer.

The chain couples TRBV27 to TRBJ2-1, with TRBD1 as a possible D gene (6 bases). Germline CDR1 is MNHEY and CDR2 is SMNVEV (reference sequence). The CDR3 has 18 amino acids. Between the trimmed V and J ends, which lost 2 bases and 2 bases, there was a span of 19 bases. CDR3: CASSLRLWVSGAYNEQFF. The CDR3 DNA follows: TGTGCCAGCAGTTTAAGGCTATGGGTGTCAGGGGCCTACAATGAGCAGTTCTTC.

The chain combines TRBV2 with TRBJ1-3, with D perhaps TRBD1 (6 bases). CDR3 size: 18 residues. The V gene lost 5 bases and the J gene lost 4 bases, with 24 bases spanning the gap. Germline V gives CDR1 SNHLY, CDR2 FYNNEI. CDR3 nucleotide sequence: TGTGCCAGCAGTTCGGACAGAGTGTATACGGGGGGAGGAAACACCATATATTTT. Encoded protein: CASSSDRVYTGGGNTIYF. The whole variable domain, filled in from reference TRBV2 and TRBJ1-3, reads EPEVTQTPSHQVTQMGQEVILRCVPISNHLYFYWYRQILGQKVEFLVSFYNNEISEKSEIFDDQFSVERPDGSNFTLKIRSTKLEDSAMYFCASSSDRVYTGGGNTIYFGEGSWLTVV.

This clone turned up a few times. V is TRBV27 and J is TRBJ1-5; D is unresolved. CDR3 length: 15 residues. Trimming left V 2 bases short and J 2 bases short, with 10 bases between. The germline gives CDR1 MNHEY, CDR2 SMNVEV (reference sequence). In DNA form, the CDR3 reads TGTGCCAGCAGTTTAGTGGGGTCAGGCAATCAGCCCCAGCATTTT. It yields the protein CASSLVGSGNQPQHF.

This clone was observed a single time. V usage is TRBV19 and J usage is TRBJ2-7; 10 positions agree with TRBD1. The CDR3 has 13 amino acids. The junction had 4 bases not matched to a gene; V was cut back by 5 bases and J by 6 bases. Germline lookup yields CDR1 LNHDA and CDR2 SQIVND (reference sequence). The CDR3 coding sequence is TGTGCCAGTAGTTTCCGGGACAGGGGCGAGCAGTACTTC. Translated: CASSFRDRGEQYF.

The chain links TRBV13 to TRBJ2-5; the D gene could be TRBD1 or TRBD2 (5 bases each). CDR3 length equals 16 residues. Trimming removed 1 base from V and 0 bases from J, with 12 bases in between. In germline, CDR1 is PRHDT, CDR2 FYEKMQ (reference sequence). The CDR3 DNA reads as TGTGCCAGCAGCTTAGAGGGACCCCGATACCAAGAGACCCAGTACTTC. As protein: CASSLEGPRYQETQYF.

This sequence joins TRBV5-8 and TRBJ2-3, with D possibly called TRBD1 or TRBD2 (5 bases each). CDR1 and CDR2 from the germline V gene are SGHTS and YDEGEE. There are 15 residues in the CDR3. The ends were cut back, 3 bases at V and 6 bases at J, with 17 bases in the middle. Written as DNA, the CDR3 is TGTGCCAGCAGCTCTCGGGACCTTCTGGGGGATACGCAGTATTTT. Translated, it gives CASSSRDLLGDTQYF.

V gene TRBV5-1 combines with J gene TRBJ2-1; perhaps TRBD1 as D (5 bases). V lost 4 bases and J 8 bases, leaving 16 bases between the germline ends. From germline, CDR1 is SGHRS and CDR2 YFSETQ. This CDR3 comprises 14 residues. The DNA of the CDR3 is TGCGCCAGCAGCCCGGACGGATGGGGCGATGAGCAGTTCTTC. Translating gives CASSPDGWGDEQFF.

The chain combines TRBV7-2 with TRBJ2-7, with 9 bases fitting TRBD2. Losses at the gene ends were 4 bases for V and 4 bases for J; bases not matched to a gene: 2. From germline, CDR1 is SGHTA and CDR2 FQGNSA. CDR3 size: 13 residues. The CDR3 sequence: CASSSGLAYEQYF. For the CDR3, the DNA is TGTGCCAGCAGCTCGGGACTAGCTTACGAGCAGTACTTC.

The chain has TRBV6-6 and TRBJ2-2, with 8 nucleotides matching TRBD1. Trimming removed 0 bases from V and 6 bases from J; junction bases left unmatched: 6. The CDR3 consists of 16 residues. Germline-derived CDR1 and CDR2 are MNHNY and SVGAGI (reference sequence). Here the CDR3 reads CASSYSTRGRPGELFF. The CDR3, as DNA: TGTGCCAGCAGTTACTCGACCAGGGGGCGTCCCGGGGAGCTGTTTTTT.

CDR3 nucleotides: TGTGCCAGCAGACTAACAGGGGGCTTTGGCTACACCTTC. This gives the protein CASRLTGGFGYTF. This chain uses TRBV5-8 with TRBJ1-2, with 9 bases matching TRBD1. The ends lost 5 bases at V and 7 bases at J; junction bases unmatched: 6. CDR3 length: 13 amino acids. Looked up from germline, CDR1 is SGHTS and CDR2 is YDEGEE.

This clone appeared a few times. The CDR3 reads CASSPGSGGAPREQYF. The CDR3 DNA follows: TGCGCCAGCAGCCCAGGTAGCGGGGGGGCTCCACGCGAGCAGTACTTC. The gene calls are TRBV5-1 and TRBJ2-7; TRBD2 matches 11 bases. From germline, CDR1 is SGHRS and CDR2 YFSETQ. This CDR3 spans 16 amino acids. After removal of 4 bases from V and 6 bases from J, the junction contained 12 bases not matched to a gene.